What follows describes a single T cell receptor (beta chain). The source of the sample is a study of blood T cell repertoires in COVID-19. The repertoire was sequenced with immunoSEQ multiplex PCR; TCRdb's copy has only in-frame clones and lacks some. The table records 150,000 or so clones, 87% of them present only once. Exposed participants came across a COVID-19 case within 2 weeks before study entry. CDR3 length: 15 amino acids. Germline V gene data show CDR1 as SEHNR and CDR2 as FQNEAQ (reference sequence). Trimming took off 5 bases at V and 4 bases at J, with 18 bases between the two ends. Sequencing was carried out using PBMCs or T cells enriched from blood (not recorded which). This receptor was obtained from a woman in her thirties or forties who had been exposed to COVID-19. The chain couples TRBV7-9 to TRBJ2-7; tentative D call: TRBD1 (5 bases). The CDR3 sequence is CASSQSRVYVYEQYF. CDR3 nucleotides: TGTGCCAGCAGCCAGAGCAGGGTGTATGTTTACGAGCAGTACTTC.